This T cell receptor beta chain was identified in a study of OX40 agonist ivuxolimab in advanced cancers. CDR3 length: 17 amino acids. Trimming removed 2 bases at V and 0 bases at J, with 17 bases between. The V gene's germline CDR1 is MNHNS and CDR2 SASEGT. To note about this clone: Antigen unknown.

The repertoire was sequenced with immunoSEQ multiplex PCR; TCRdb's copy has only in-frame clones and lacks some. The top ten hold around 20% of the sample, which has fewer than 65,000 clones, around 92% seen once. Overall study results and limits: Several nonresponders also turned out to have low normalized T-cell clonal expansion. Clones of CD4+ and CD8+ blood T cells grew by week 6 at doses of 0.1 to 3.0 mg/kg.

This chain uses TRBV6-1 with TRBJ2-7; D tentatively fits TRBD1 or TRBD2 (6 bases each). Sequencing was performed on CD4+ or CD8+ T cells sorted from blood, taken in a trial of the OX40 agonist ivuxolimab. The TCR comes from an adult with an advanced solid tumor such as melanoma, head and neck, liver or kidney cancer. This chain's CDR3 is CASSEYSGGLSSYEQYF. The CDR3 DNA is TGTGCCAGCAGTGAATATTCCGGGGGCTTAAGCTCCTACGAGCAGTACTTC.